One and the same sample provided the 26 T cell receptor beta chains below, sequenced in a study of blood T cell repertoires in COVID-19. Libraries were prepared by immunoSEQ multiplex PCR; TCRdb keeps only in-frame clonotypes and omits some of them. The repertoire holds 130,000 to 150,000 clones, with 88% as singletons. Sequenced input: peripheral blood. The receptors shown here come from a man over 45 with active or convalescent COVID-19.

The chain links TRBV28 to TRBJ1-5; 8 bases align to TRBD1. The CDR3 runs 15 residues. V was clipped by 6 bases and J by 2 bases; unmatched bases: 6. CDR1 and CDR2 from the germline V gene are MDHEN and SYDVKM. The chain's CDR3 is CASRRQGLGNQPQHF. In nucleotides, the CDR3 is TGTGCCAGCAGGCGACAGGGGCTGGGCAATCAGCCCCAGCATTTT.

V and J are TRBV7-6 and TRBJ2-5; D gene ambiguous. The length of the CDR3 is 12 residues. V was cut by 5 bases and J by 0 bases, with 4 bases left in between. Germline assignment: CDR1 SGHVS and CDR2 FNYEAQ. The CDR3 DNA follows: TGTGCCAGCAGCCTAAACCAAGAGACCCAGTACTTC. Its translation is CASSLNQETQYF.

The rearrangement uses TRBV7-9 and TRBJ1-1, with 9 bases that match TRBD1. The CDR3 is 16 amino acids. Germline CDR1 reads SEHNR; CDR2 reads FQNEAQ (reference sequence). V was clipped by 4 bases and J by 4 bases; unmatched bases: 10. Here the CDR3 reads CASSSWTGALGTEAFF. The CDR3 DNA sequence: TGTGCCAGCAGCTCTTGGACAGGGGCCCTCGGCACTGAAGCTTTCTTT.

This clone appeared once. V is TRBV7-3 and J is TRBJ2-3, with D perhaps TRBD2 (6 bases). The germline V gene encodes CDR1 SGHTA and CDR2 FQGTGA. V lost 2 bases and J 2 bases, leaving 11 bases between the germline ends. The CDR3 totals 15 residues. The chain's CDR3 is CASSLGGLYTDTQYF. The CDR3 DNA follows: TGTGCCAGCAGCTTAGGGGGACTCTACACAGATACGCAGTATTTT.

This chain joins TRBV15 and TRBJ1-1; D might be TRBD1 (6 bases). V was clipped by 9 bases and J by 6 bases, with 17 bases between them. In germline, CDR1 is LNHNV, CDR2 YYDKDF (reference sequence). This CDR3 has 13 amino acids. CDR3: CATRRGARSEAFF. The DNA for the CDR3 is TGTGCCACGAGACGGGGGGCGCGATCTGAAGCTTTCTTT.

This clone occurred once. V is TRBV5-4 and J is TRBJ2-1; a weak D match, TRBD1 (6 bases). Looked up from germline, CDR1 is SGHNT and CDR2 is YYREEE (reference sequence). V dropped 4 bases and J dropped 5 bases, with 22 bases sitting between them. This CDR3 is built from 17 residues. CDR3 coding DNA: TGTGCCAGCAGCGTCGATCTGAACAGGGTGGGCAACAATGAGCAGTTCTTC. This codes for CASSVDLNRVGNNEQFF.

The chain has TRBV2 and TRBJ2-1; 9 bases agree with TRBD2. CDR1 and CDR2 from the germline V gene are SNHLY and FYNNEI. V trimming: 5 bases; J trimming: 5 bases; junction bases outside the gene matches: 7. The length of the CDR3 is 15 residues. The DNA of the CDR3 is TGTGCCAGCAGTCTAGCGGGGCGGGGGAACAATGAGCAGTTCTTC. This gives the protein CASSLAGRGNNEQFF. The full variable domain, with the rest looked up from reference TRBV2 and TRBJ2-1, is EPEVTQTPSHQVTQMGQEVILRCVPISNHLYFYWYRQILGQKVEFLVSFYNNEISEKSEIFDDQFSVERPDGSNFTLKIRSTKLEDSAMYFCASSLAGRGNNEQFFGPGTRLTVL.

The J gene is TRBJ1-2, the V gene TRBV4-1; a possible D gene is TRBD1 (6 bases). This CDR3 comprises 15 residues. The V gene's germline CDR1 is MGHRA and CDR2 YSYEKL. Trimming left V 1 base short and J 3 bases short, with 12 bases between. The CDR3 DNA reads TGCGCCAGCAGCCAAGCGGGGGGCCTGGACTATGGCTACACCTTC. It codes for CASSQAGGLDYGYTF.

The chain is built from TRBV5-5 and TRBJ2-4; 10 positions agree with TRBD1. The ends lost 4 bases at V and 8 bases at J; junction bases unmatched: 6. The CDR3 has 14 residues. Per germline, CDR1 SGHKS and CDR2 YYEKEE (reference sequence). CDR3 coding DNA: TGTGCCAGCAGCCCGGGACAGGGGAGGGACATTCAGTACTTC. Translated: CASSPGQGRDIQYF.

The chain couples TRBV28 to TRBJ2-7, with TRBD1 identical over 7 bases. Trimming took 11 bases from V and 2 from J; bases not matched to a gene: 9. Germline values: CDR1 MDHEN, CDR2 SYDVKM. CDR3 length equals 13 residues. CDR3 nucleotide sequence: TGTGCCGCATGTCGACAGGGTGCCTACGAGCAGTACTTC. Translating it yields CAACRQGAYEQYF.

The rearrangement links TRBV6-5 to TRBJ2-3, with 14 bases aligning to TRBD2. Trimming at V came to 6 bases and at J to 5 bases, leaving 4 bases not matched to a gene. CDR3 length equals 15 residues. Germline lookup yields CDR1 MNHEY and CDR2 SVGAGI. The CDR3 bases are TGTGCCAGCAGCGGACTAGCGGGAGGTCGAGATACGCAGTATTTT. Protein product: CASSGLAGGRDTQYF.

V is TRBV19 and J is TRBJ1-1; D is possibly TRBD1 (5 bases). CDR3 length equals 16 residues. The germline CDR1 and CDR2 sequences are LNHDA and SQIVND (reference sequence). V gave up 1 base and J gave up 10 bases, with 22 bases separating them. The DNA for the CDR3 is TGTGCCAGTAGTATAGCAGGGATCGACATACTGGCGGCAGCTTTCTTT. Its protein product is CASSIAGIDILAAAFF.

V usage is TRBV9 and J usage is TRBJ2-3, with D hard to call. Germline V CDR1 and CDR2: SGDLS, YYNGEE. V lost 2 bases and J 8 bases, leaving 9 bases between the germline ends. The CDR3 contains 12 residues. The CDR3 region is CASSVYLGTQYF. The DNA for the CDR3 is TGTGCCAGCAGCGTTTATCTCGGTACGCAGTATTTT.

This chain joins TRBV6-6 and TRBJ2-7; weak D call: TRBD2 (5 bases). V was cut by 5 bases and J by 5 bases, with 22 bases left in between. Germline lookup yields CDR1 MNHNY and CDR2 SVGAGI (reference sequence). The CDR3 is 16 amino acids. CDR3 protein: CASSILARADGNEQYF. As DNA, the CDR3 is TGTGCCAGCAGTATCTTAGCGAGGGCCGATGGGAACGAGCAGTACTTC.

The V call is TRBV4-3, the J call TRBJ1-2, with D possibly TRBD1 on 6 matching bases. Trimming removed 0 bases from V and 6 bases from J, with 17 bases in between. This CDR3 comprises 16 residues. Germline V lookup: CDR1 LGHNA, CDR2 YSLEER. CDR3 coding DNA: TGCGCCAGCAGCCAAGATACCCTGAGGGGGTACGATGGCTACACCTTC. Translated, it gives CASSQDTLRGYDGYTF.

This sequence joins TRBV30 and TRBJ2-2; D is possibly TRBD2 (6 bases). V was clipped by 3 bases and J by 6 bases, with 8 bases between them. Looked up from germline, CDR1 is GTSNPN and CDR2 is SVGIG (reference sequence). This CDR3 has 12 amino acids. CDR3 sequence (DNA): TGTGCCTGGAGGTCGGGGGCCGGGGAGCTGTTTTTT. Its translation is CAWRSGAGELFF.

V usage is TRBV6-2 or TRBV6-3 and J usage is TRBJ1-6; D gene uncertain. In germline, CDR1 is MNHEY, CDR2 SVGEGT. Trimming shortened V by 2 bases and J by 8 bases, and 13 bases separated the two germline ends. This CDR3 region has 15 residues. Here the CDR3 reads CASSYATGGYSPLHF. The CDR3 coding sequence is TGTGCCAGCAGTTACGCGACGGGAGGCTATTCACCCCTCCACTTT.

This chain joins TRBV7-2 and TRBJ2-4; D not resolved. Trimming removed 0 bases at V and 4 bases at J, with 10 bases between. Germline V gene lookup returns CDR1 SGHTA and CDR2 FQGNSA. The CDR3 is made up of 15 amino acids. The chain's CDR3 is CASSLAFTGKNIQYF. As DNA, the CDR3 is TGTGCCAGCAGCTTAGCGTTTACGGGTAAAAACATTCAGTACTTC. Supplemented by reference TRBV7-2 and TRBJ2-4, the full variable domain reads GAGVSQSPSNKVTEKGKDVELRCDPISGHTALYWYRQSLGQGLEFLIYFQGNSAPDKSGLPSDRFSAERTGGSVSTLTIQRTQQEDSAVYLCASSLAFTGKNIQYFGAGTRLSVL.

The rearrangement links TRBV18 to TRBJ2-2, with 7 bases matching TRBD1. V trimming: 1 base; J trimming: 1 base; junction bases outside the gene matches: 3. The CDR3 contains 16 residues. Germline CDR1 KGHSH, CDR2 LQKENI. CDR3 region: CASSPQSGGNTGELFF. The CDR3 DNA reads TGTGCCAGCTCACCACAATCAGGGGGGAACACCGGGGAGCTGTTTTTT.

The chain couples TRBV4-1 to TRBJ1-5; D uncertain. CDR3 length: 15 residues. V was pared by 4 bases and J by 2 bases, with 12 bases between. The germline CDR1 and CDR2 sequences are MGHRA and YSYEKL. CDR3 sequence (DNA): TGCGCCAGCAGCCGAGACGGAGTGGGCAATCAGCCCCAGCATTTT. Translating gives CASSRDGVGNQPQHF.

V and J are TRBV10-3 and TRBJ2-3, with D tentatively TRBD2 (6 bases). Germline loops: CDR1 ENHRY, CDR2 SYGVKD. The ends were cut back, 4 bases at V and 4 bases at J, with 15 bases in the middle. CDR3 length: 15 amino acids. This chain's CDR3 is CAISVATSGPDTQYF. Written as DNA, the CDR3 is TGTGCCATCAGTGTAGCGACTAGTGGCCCAGATACGCAGTATTTT.

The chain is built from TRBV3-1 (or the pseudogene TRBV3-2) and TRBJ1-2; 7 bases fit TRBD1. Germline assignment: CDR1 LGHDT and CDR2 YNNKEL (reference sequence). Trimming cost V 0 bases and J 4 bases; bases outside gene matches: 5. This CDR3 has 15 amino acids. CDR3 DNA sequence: TGTGCCAGCAGCCAAGAATGGGGACAGATCTATGGCTACACCTTC. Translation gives CASSQEWGQIYGYTF.

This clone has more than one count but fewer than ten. CDR3 nucleotides: TGTGCCAGCAGCGGACAGCCAACTAATGAAAAACTGTTTTTT. This codes for CASSGQPTNEKLFF. V usage is TRBV7-8 and J usage is TRBJ1-4; D is possibly TRBD1 (6 bases). V shed 5 bases and J shed 0 bases, with 7 bases lying between them. The CDR3 spans 14 residues. Germline V gene data show CDR1 as SGHVS and CDR2 as FQNEAQ.

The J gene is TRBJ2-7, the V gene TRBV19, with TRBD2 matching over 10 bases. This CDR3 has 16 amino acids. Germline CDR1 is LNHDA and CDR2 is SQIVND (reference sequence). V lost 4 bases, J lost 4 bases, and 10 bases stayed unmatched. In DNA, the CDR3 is TGTGCCAGTAGTACCCAATCTAGCGGGAGAGGGTACGAGCAGTACTTC. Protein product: CASSTQSSGRGYEQYF.

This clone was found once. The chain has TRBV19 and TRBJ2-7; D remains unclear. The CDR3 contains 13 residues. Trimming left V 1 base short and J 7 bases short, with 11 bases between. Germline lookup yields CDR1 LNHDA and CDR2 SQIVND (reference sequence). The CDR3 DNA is TGTGCCAGTAGTATAGGAGCTCTCCGAGAGCAGTACTTC. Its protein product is CASSIGALREQYF.

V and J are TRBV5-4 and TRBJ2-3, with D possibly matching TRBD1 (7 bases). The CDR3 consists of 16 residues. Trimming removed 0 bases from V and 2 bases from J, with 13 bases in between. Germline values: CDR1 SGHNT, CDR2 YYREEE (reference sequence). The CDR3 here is CASSLGAGGLTDTQYF. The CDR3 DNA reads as TGTGCCAGCAGCTTGGGGGCAGGGGGACTCACAGATACGCAGTATTTT.